This T cell receptor beta chain is drawn from a study of lymphopenia after photon versus proton radiotherapy. Profiling relied on immunoSEQ multiplex PCR, and the TCRdb table lists in-frame clones only, not all of them. Of approximately 65,000 clones listed, roughly 90% are singletons. Germline loops: CDR1 SGHRS, CDR2 YFSETQ. Deletions cut 0 bases from V and 3 bases from J, with 10 bases between. The CDR3 covers 15 residues. Study-level results: Larger post-nadir TCR diversity loss correlated inversely with survival in deceased patients. Authors raise, but do not show, better survival with proton therapy. Photon-treated patients lost naive T cells and TCR diversity; proton-treated stayed stable. After lymphocyte nadir, photon-treated repertoires showed oligoclonal expansion, especially CD8+ Temra.

Details on this clone: Its antigen is as yet unknown.

This chain joins TRBV5-1 and TRBJ1-5; D may be TRBD1 (6 bases). The receptor was derived from an elderly man with esophageal cancer. The sample in question was peripheral blood, obtained from a patient treated with proton-based radiotherapy. As DNA, the CDR3 is TGCGCCAGCAGCTTGGCCGGGGGGCCCAATCAGCCCCAGCATTTT. This gives the protein CASSLAGGPNQPQHF.